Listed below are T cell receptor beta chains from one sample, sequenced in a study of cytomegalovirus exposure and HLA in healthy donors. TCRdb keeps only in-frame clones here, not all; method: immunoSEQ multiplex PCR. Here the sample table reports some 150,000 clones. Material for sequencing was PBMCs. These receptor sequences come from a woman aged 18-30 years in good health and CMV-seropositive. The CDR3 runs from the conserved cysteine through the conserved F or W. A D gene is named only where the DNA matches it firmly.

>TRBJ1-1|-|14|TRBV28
CASSLSTGFTEAFF
TGTGCCAGCAGTTTGTCCACAGGGTTCACTGAAGCTTTCTTT
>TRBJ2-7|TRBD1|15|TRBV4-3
CASSRNRGIGYEQYF
TGCGCCAGCAGCCGGAACAGGGGAATTGGATACGAGCAGTACTTC
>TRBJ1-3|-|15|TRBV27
CASSSGVSSGNTIYF
TGTGCCAGCAGTTCGGGGGTCAGCTCTGGAAACACCATATATTTT
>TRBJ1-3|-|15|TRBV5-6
CASSLIPGTGNTIYF
TGTGCCAGCAGCTTGATTCCAGGGACTGGAAACACCATATATTTT
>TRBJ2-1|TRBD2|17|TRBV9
CASSYNSGPSSYNEQFF
TGTGCCAGCAGCTATAATAGCGGGCCAAGCTCCTACAATGAGCAGTTCTTC
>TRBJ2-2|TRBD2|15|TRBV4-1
CASSPGLAGAGELFF
TGCGCCAGCAGCCCCGGACTAGCGGGGGCCGGGGAGCTGTTTTTT
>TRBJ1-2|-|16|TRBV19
CASPKPYRIVCYGYTF
TGTGCCAGTCCAAAACCCTACAGGATCGTTTGCTATGGCTACACCTTC
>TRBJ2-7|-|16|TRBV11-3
CASSFGGAQGTYEQYF
TGTGCCAGCAGCTTTGGGGGGGCGCAGGGCACCTACGAGCAGTACTTC
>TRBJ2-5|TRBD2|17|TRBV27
CASSSTLAGGLGGTQYF
TGTGCCAGCAGTTCGACCCTAGCGGGGGGGCTGGGAGGGACCCAGTACTTC
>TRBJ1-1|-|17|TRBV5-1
CASSPQGLVTLNTEAFF
TGCGCCAGCAGCCCGCAGGGGCTCGTGACCTTGAACACTGAAGCTTTCTTT
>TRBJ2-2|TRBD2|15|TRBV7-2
CASSLVAGGVGELFF
TGTGCCAGCAGCTTAGTAGCGGGAGGGGTCGGGGAGCTGTTTTTT
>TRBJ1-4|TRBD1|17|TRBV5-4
CASSWTGGVETNEKLFF
TGTGCCAGCAGCTGGACAGGGGGGGTGGAAACTAATGAAAAACTGTTTTTT
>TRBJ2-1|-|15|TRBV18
CASSPSGTPYNEQFF
TGTGCCAGCTCACCATCAGGGACTCCCTACAATGAGCAGTTCTTC
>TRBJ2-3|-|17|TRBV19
CASSIDGGSLGTDTQYF
TGTGCCAGTAGTATAGATGGCGGGTCGTTGGGGACAGATACGCAGTATTTT
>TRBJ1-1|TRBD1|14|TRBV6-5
CASSPGGMNTEAFF
TGTGCCAGCAGTCCAGGGGGGATGAACACTGAAGCTTTCTTT
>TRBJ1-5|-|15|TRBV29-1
CSVRGFQGVNQPQHF
TGCAGCGTTCGTGGGTTTCAGGGTGTTAATCAGCCCCAGCATTTT
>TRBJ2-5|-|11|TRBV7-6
CASSSGETQYF
TGTGCCAGCAGCTCAGGAGAGACCCAGTACTTC
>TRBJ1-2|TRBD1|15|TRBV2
CASSVQRTGVSGYTF
TGTGCCAGCAGTGTCCAGCGGACAGGGGTTAGTGGCTACACCTTC